This T cell receptor (beta chain) was recorded in a study of blood T cell repertoires in COVID-19. At the level of the study: Acute and convalescent COVID-19 samples came from the United States, Italy and Spain.

Trimming took off 2 bases at V and 5 bases at J, with 16 bases between the two ends. The CDR3 totals 15 residues. CDR1 and CDR2 (germline): SGHNT, YYREEE (reference sequence). This clone was seen a few times. Per the original data handling: By means of reference gene primer amplification, nucleated cell counts were estimated. Method: immunoSEQ multiplex PCR; TCRdb's copy keeps in-frame clones and lacks some. That table is the source of V, J and clone size, and D and trimming were worked out from the DNA. The top ten hold 1% of the sample, which has some 350,000 clones, 80% to 90% seen once. The TCR sequence derives from a man aged 18-30 years who had recovered from COVID-19. V and J are TRBV5-4 and TRBJ1-1; D remains ambiguous. The sequenced material came from PBMCs or T cells enriched from blood (not recorded which). CDR3 in DNA: TGTGCCAGCAGCTTATCGGAGCCGCGGGGTACTGAAGCTTTCTTT. Its translation: CASSLSEPRGTEAFF. Full variable domain (remainder filled in from reference TRBV5-4 and TRBJ1-1): ETGVTQSPTHLIKTRGQQVTLRCSSQSGHNTVSWYQQALGQGPQFIFQYYREEENGRGNFPPRFSGLQFPNYSSELNVNALELDDSALYLCASSLSEPRGTEAFFGQGTRLTVV.